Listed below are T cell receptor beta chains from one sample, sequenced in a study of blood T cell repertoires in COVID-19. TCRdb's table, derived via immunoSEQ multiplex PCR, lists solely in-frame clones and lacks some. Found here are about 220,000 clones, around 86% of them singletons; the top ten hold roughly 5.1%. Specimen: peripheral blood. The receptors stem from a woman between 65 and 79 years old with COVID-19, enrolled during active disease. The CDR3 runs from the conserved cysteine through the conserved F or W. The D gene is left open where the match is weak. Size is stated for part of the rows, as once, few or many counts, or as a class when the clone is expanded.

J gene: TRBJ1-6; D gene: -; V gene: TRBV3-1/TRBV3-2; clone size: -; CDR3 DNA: TGTGCCAGCAGCCAAGCCGCCACAGGGATTAATTCACCCCTCCACTTT; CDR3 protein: CASSQAATGINSPLHF
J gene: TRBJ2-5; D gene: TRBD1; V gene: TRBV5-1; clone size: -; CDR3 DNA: TGCGCCAGCAGCCCCGGGACAGGGACCGAGACCCAGTACTTC; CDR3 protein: CASSPGTGTETQYF
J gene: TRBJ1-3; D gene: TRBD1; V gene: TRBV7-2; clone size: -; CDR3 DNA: TGTGCCAGCAGCTTGGACAGGGGTGACACCATATATTTT; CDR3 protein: CASSLDRGDTIYF
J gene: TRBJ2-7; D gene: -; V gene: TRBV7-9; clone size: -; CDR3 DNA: TGTGCCAGCACCCGGTGGAGGGTATCGGACGAGCAGTACTTC; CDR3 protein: CASTRWRVSDEQYF
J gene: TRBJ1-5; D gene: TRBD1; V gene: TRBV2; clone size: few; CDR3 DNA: TGTGCCAGCAGGGGCGGAGGGGGCGATCAGCCCCAGCATTTT; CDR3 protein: CASRGGGGDQPQHF
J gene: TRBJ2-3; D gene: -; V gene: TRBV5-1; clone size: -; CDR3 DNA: TGCGCCAGCAGCTTGGGGGCAGGGGCGTCGAATACGCAGTATTTT; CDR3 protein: CASSLGAGASNTQYF
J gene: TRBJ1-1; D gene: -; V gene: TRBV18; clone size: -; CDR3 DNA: TGTGCCAGCTCACCACTCCAGGGGAACACTGAAGCTTTCTTT; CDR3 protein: CASSPLQGNTEAFF
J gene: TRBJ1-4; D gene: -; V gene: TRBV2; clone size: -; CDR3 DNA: TGTGCCAGCAGTGACCCCGGGATCGATGAAAAACTGTTTTTT; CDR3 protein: CASSDPGIDEKLFF
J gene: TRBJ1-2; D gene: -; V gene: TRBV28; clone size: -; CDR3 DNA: TGTGCCAGCAGCCAGACACGATCCTATGGCTACACCTTC; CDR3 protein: CASSQTRSYGYTF
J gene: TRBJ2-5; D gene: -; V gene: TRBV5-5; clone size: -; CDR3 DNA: TGTGCCAGCAGCTTTATTTCGGGGGAGACCCAGTACTTC; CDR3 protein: CASSFISGETQYF
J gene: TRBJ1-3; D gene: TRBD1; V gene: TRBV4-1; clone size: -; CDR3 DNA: TGCGCCAGCAGCCAAGATGGACAGGGGGCGATTGGAAACACCATATATTTT; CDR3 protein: CASSQDGQGAIGNTIYF
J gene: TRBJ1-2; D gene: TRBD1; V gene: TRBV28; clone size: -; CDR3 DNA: TGTGCCAGCAGCACCCGGGACAGCGCACGCTACACCTTC; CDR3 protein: CASSTRDSARYTF
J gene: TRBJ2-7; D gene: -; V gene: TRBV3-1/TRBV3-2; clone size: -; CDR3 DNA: TGTGCCAGCAGCCTAGAGCCGCGGGTCTACGAGCAGTACTTC; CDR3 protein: CASSLEPRVYEQYF
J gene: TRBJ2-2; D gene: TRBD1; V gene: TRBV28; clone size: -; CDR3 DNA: TGTGCCAGCAGCTCGGACAGGGAGAACACCGGGGAGCTGTTTTTT; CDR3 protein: CASSSDRENTGELFF
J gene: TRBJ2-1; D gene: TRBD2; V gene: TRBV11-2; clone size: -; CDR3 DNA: TGTGCCAGCAGCATCTCCCCGGGGGGGGTAGGCCAGTTCTTC; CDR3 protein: CASSISPGGVGQFF
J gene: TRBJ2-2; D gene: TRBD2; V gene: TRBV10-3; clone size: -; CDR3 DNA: TGTGCCATCAGTACCGGGACTAGCGGGCCTAGGCCCGGCACCGGGGAGCTGTTTTTT; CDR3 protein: CAISTGTSGPRPGTGELFF
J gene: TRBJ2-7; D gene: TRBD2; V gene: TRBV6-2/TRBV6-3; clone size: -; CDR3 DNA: TGTGCCAGCAGTTTCCCTAGAGACGGGAGGAGTGGCGGCGAGCAGTACTTC; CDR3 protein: CASSFPRDGRSGGEQYF
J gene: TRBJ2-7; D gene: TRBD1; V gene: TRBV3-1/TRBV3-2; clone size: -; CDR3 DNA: TGTGCCAGCAGCCCTGGTGGGGACAGGGGGTCCTACGAGCAGTACTTC; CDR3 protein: CASSPGGDRGSYEQYF
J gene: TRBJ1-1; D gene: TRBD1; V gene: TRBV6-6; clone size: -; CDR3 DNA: TGTGCCAGCAACCTGCGGACAGGGGAAGCTTTCTTT; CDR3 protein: CASNLRTGEAFF
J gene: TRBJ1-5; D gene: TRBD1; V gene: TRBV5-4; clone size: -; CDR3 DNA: TGTGCCAGCAGCCTCACAGGGGACAATCAGCCCCAGCATTTT; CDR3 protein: CASSLTGDNQPQHF
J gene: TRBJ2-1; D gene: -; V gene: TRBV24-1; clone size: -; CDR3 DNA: TGTGCCACCAGTGAGTACCTTGGCACAGGGCACAATGAGCAGTTCTTC; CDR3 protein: CATSEYLGTGHNEQFF
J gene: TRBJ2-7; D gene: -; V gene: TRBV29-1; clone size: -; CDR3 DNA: TGCAGCGTCAAGATGGGGGGATACGAGCAGTACTTC; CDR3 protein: CSVKMGGYEQYF
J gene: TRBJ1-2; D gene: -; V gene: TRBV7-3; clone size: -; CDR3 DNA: TGTGCCAGCAGCTCGCGGGGGGGAACTAAATCCTATGGCTACACCTTC; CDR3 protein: CASSSRGGTKSYGYTF
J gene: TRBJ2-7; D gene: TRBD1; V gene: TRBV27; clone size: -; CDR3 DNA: TGTGCCAGCAGTTTGACAGGGGAGATTAGCGGACCCTCCTACGAGCAGTACTTC; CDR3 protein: CASSLTGEISGPSYEQYF
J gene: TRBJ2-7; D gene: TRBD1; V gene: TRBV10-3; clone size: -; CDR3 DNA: TGTGCCATCAGCCTCGACAGGGGCTACGAGCAGTACTTC; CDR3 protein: CAISLDRGYEQYF
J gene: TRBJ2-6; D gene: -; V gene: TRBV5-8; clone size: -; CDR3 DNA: TGTGCCAGCAGCAGGCGGTCCGGGGCCAACGTCCTGACTTTC; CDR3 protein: CASSRRSGANVLTF
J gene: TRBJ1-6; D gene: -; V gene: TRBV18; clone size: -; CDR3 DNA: TGTGCCAGCTCACCACCGTCCAGGGCCTCACCCCTCCACTTT; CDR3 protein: CASSPPSRASPLHF
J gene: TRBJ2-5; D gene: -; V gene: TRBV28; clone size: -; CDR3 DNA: TGTGCCAGCAGTCCATCCGGAGGGTTCCAAGAGACCCAGTACTTC; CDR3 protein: CASSPSGGFQETQYF
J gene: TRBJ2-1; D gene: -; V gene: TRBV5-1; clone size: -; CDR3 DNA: TGCGCCAGCAGCTTGTTGTCCGGCGGCGAGCAGTTCTTC; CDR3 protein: CASSLLSGGEQFF
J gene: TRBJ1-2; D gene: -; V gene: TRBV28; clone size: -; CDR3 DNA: TGTGCCAGCAGAAGTGAGCATAACTATGGCTACACCTTC; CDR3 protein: CASRSEHNYGYTF
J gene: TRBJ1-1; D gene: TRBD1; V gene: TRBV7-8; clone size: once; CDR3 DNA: TGTGCCAGCAGAACTTCCGGGACAGTGAACACTGAAGCTTTCTTT; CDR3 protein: CASRTSGTVNTEAFF
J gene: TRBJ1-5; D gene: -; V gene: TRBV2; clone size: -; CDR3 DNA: TGTGCCAGCAGTGTAGTAGATTATAGCAATCAGCCCCAGCATTTT; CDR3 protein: CASSVVDYSNQPQHF
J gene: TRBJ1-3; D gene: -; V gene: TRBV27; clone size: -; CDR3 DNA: TGTGCCAGTCAGGGGCCTGGAGCTGGAAACACCATATATTTT; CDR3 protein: CASQGPGAGNTIYF
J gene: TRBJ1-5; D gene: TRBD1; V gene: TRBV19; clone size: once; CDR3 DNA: TGTGCCAGTAGTCAGGGACAGTCTAGCAATCAGCCCCAGCATTTT; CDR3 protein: CASSQGQSSNQPQHF
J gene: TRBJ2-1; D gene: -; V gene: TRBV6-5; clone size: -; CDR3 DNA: TGTGCCAGCAGGGATACTGGAGGGAACAATGAGCAGTTCTTC; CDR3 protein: CASRDTGGNNEQFF
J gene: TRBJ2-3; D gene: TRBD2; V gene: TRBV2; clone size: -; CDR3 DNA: TGTGCCAGCAGTGAAGAGGCGGGAGAGGCAGATACGCAGTATTTT; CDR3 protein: CASSEEAGEADTQYF
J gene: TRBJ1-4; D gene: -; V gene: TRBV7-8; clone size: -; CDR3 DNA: TGTGCCAGCAGCTTAGTACAGGGTCCGAATGAAAAACTGTTTTTT; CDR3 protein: CASSLVQGPNEKLFF
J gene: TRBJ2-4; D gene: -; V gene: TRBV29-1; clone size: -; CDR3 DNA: TGCAGCGTTGAAGACGAAGGCCGAGGGAACATTCAGTACTTC; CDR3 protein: CSVEDEGRGNIQYF
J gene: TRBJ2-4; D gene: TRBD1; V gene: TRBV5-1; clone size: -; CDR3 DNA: TGCGCCAGCAGCTCCGAGGGGGCAAACATTCAGTACTTC; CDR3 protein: CASSSEGANIQYF
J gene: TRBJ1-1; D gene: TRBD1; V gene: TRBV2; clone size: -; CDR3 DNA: TGTGCCAGCAGTTTACAGGGGCCGAGGACTGAAGCTTTCTTT; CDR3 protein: CASSLQGPRTEAFF
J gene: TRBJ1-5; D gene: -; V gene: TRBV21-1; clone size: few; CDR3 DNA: TGTGCCAGCATCGAGCGGGGTCAGCCCCAGCATTTT; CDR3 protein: CASIERGQPQHF
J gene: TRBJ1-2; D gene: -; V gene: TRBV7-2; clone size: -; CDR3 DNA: TGTGCCAGCAGCCTAGGGAGTATGAAGGACTATGGCTACACCTTC; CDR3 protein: CASSLGSMKDYGYTF
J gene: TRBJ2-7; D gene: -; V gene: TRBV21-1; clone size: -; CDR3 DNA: TGTGCCAGCAGCAAAGAGGGTATATATCACAGGGTTGAGTTGGGTGGCGAGCAGTACTTC; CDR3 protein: CASSKEGIYHRVELGGEQYF
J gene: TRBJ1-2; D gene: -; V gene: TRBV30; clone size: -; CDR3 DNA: TGTGCCTGGAGTGTGGGGGGGCGCGGCTACACCTTC; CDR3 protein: CAWSVGGRGYTF
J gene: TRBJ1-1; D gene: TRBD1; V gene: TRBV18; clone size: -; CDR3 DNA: TGTGCCAGCTCACCGCCTGGACAGGCCTTTGAAGCTTTCTTT; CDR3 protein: CASSPPGQAFEAFF
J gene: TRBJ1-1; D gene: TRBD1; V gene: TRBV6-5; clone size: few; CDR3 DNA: TGTGCCAGCAGCCCCGGGACAGGGATGGCTTTCTTT; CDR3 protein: CASSPGTGMAFF
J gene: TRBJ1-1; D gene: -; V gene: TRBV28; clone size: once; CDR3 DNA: TGTGCCAGCAGTTTATTTTCTCGGGCTGAAGCTTTCTTT; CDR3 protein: CASSLFSRAEAFF
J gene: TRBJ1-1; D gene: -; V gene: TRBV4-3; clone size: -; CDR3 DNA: TGCGCCAGCAGCCAAGCAGGGTACACTGAAGCTTTCTTT; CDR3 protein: CASSQAGYTEAFF
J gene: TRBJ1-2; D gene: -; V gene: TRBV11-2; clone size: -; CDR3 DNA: TGTGCCAGCAGCTTAGATGGTCAGGACTATGGCTACACCTTC; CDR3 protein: CASSLDGQDYGYTF
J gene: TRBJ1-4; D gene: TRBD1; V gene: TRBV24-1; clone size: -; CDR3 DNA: TGTGCCACCAGTGATTCACAGGGGGCGGTTGAAAAACTGTTTTTT; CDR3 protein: CATSDSQGAVEKLFF